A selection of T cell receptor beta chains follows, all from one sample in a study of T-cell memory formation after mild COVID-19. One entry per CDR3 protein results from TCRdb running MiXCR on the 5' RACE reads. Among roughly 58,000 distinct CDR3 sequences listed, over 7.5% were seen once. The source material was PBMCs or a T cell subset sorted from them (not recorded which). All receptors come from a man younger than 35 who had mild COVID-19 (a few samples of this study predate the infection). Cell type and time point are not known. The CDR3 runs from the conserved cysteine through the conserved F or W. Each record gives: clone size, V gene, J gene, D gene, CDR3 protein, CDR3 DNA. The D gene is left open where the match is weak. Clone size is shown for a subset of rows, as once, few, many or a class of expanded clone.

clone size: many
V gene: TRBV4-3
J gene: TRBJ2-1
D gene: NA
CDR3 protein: CASSQDGGYNEQFF
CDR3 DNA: TGCGCCAGCAGCCAAGATGGGGGCTACAATGAGCAGTTCTTC

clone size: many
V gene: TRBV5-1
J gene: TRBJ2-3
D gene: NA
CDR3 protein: CASSLVMGTDTQYF
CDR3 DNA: TGCGCCAGCAGCTTGGTTATGGGCACAGATACGCAGTATTTT

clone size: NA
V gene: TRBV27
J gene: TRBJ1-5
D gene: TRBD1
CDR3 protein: CASSLQRTGARNQPQHF
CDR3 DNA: TGTGCCAGCAGTCTCCAGCGGACAGGGGCGCGCAATCAGCCCCAGCATTTT

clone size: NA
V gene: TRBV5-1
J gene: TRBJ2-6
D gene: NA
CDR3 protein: CASSRLSVSGANVLTF
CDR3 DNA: TGCGCCAGCAGTCGCCTCAGCGTCTCTGGGGCCAACGTCCTGACTTTC

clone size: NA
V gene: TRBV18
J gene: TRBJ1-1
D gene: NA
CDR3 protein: CASSPRTGVNTEAFF
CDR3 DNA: TGTGCCAGCTCACCACGTACAGGAGTGAACACTGAAGCTTTCTTT

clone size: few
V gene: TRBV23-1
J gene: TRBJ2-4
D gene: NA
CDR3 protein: CASTLGGHGKNIQYF
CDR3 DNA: TGCGCCAGCACCCTCGGGGGGCACGGCAAAAACATTCAGTACTTC

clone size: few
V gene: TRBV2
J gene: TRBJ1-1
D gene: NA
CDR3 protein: CASTGEYTEAFF
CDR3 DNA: TGTGCCAGCACTGGAGAGTACACTGAAGCTTTCTTT

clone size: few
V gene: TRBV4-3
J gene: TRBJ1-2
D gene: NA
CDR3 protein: CASSEDGGALNGYTF
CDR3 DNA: TGCGCCAGCAGTGAAGACGGTGGGGCTTTAAACGGCTACACCTTC

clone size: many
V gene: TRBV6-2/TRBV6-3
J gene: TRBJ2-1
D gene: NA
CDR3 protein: CASSYSISYNEQFF
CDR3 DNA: TGTGCCAGCAGTTACTCAATTAGTTACAATGAGCAGTTCTTC

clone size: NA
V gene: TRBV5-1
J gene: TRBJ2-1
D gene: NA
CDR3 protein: CASSLVPRGGNEQFF
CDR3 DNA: TGCGCCAGCAGCTTGGTCCCGCGGGGAGGTAATGAGCAGTTCTTC

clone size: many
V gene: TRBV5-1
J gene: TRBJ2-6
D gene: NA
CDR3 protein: CASSLAQGTGANVLTF
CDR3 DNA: TGCGCCAGCAGCTTGGCCCAGGGGACTGGGGCCAACGTCCTGACTTTC

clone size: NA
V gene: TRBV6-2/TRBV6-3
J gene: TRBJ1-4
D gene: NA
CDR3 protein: CASSYGEGQKLFF
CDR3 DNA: TGTGCCAGCAGTTACGGAGAAGGGCAAAAACTGTTTTTT

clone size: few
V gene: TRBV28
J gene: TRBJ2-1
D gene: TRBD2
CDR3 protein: CASSSGTSGINEQFF
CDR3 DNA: TGTGCCAGCAGTTCAGGGACTAGCGGCATCAATGAGCAGTTCTTC

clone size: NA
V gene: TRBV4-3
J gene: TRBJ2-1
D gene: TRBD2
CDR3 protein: CASSQSRAGAYNEQFF
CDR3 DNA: TGCGCCAGCAGCCAGTCGCGAGCGGGGGCCTACAATGAGCAGTTCTTC

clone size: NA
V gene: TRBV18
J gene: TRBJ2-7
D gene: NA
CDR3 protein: CASSPPGIYEQYF
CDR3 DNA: TGTGCCAGCTCACCCCCGGGAATATACGAGCAGTACTTC

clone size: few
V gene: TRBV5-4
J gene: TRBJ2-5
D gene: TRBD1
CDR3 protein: CASSSTGQGMETQYF
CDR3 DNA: TGTGCCAGCAGCTCCACGGGACAGGGGATGGAGACCCAGTACTTC